This T cell receptor (beta chain) was profiled in a study of blood T cell repertoires in COVID-19. Sequencing was performed with immunoSEQ multiplex PCR; in TCRdb, only in-frame clones are kept and a portion is missing. The sample carries about 270,000 clones, approximately 90% recorded once. CDR3 size: 12 residues. V was shortened by 1 base and J by 5 bases, with 5 bases between the two germline ends. Germline CDR1 is SEHNR and CDR2 is FQNEAQ (reference sequence). The source material was PBMCs or T cells enriched from blood (not recorded which). The receptor was isolated from a woman between 35 and 50 years old with acute COVID-19. The chain recombines TRBV7-9 with TRBJ2-5, with D unclear. The CDR3 DNA sequence: TGTGCCAGCAGCTTAGGGCGGGAGACCCAGTACTTC. It codes for CASSLGRETQYF.